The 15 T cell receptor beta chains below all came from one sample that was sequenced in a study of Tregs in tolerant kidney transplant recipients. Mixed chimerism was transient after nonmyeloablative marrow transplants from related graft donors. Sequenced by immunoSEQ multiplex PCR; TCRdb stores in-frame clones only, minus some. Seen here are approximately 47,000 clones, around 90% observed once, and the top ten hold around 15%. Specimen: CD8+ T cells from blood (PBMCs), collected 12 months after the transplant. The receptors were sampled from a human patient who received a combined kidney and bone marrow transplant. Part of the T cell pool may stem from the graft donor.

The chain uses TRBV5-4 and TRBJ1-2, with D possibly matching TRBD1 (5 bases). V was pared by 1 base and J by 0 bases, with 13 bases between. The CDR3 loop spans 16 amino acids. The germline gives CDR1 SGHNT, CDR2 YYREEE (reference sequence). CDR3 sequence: CASSLSAGRTNYGYTF. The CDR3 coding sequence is TGTGCCAGCAGCTTGTCGGCAGGGAGGACTAACTATGGCTACACCTTC.

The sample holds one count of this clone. This chain's CDR3 is CASSVVLAGVNTGELFF. The DNA of the CDR3 is TGTGCCAGCAGCGTAGTACTAGCGGGAGTCAACACCGGGGAGCTGTTTTTT. The rearrangement links TRBV9 to TRBJ2-2; 11 bases are shared with TRBD2. V trimming: 0 bases; J trimming: 2 bases; junction bases outside the gene matches: 3. From germline, CDR1 is SGDLS and CDR2 YYNGEE. CDR3 length: 17 amino acids.

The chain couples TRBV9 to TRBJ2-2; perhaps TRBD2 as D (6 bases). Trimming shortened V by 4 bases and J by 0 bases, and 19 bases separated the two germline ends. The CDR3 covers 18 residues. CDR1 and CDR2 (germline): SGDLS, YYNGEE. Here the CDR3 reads CASSLTSAGPSNTGELFF. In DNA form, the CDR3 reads TGTGCCAGCAGCCTCACCTCGGCGGGGCCATCGAACACCGGGGAGCTGTTTTTT.

Written as DNA, the CDR3 is TGCGCCAGCAGCCAAGTTATACACAGGGTCGACGAGCAGTACTTC. Its protein product is CASSQVIHRVDEQYF. V gene TRBV4-1 combines with J gene TRBJ2-7, with a possible D match to TRBD1 (6 bases). This CDR3 has 15 residues. Trimming stripped 1 base from V and 5 bases from J, with 15 bases between. Germline assignment: CDR1 MGHRA and CDR2 YSYEKL.

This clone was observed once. The CDR3 DNA reads as TGTGCCAGCAGTTACTCGATGGGGACTAGGACCTACGAGCAGTACTTC. This sequence encodes CASSYSMGTRTYEQYF. The J gene is TRBJ2-7, the V gene TRBV6-5; 8 bases map to TRBD2. Trimming took 0 bases from V and 2 from J; bases not matched to a gene: 6. Looked up from germline, CDR1 is MNHEY and CDR2 is SVGAGI. The CDR3 consists of 16 residues.

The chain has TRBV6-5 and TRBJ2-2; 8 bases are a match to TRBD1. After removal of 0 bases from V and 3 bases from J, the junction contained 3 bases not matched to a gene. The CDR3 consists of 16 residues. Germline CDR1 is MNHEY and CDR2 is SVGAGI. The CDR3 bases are TGTGCCAGCAGTTACTCGACAGGGGAATACACCGGGGAGCTGTTTTTT. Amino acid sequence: CASSYSTGEYTGELFF.

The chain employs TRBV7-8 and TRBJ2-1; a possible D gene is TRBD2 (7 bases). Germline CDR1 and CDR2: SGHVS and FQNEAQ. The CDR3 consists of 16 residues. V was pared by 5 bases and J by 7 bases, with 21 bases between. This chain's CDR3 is CASSQVEGGAVNEQFF. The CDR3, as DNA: TGTGCCAGCAGCCAGGTGGAGGGGGGGGCTGTGAATGAGCAGTTCTTC.

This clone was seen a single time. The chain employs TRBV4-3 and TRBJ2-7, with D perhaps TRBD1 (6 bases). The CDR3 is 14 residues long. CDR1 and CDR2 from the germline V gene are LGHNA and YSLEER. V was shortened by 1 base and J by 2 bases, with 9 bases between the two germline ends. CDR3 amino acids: CASSQGWGPYEQYF. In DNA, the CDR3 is TGCGCCAGCAGCCAAGGATGGGGGCCCTACGAGCAGTACTTC.

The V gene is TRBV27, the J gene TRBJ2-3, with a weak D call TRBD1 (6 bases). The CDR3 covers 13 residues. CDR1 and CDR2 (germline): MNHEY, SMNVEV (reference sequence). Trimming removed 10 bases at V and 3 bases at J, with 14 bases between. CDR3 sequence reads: CATLQGGTDTQYF. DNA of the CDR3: TGTGCCACGTTACAGGGTGGGACAGATACGCAGTATTTT.

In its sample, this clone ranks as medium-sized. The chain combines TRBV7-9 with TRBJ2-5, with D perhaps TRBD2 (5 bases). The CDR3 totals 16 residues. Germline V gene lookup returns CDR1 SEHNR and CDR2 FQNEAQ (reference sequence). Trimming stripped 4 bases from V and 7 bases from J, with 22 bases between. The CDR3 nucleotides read TGTGCCAGCAGCTCCTCAAGGGCCAGCGGCTTGGGGACCCAGTACTTC. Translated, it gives CASSSSRASGLGTQYF.

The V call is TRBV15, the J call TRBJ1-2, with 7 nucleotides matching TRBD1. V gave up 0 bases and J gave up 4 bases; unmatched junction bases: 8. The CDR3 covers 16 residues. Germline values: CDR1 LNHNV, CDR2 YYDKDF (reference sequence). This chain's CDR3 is CATSRDRGQETYGYTF. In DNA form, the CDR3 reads TGTGCCACCAGCAGAGATCGAGGACAGGAAACCTATGGCTACACCTTC.

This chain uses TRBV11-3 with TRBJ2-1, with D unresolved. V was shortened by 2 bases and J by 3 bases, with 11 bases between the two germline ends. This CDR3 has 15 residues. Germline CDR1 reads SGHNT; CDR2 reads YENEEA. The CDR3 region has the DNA TGTGCCAGCAGCTTATTAGCTCTTCTCTACAATGAGCAGTTCTTC. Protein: CASSLLALLYNEQFF.

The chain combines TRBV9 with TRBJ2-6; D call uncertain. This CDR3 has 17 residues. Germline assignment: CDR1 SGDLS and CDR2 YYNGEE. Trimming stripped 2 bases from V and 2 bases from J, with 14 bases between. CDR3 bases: TGTGCCAGCAGCGTTAACGTTCAAGCCCCTGGGGCCAACGTCCTGACTTTC. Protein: CASSVNVQAPGANVLTF.

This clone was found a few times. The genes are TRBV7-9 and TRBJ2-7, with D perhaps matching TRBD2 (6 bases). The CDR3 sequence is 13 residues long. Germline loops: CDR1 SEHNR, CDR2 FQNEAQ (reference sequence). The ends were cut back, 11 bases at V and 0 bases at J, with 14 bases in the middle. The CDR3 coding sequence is TGTGCCGGCGGGACTTTCCGCTCCTACGAGCAGTACTTC. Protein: CAGGTFRSYEQYF.

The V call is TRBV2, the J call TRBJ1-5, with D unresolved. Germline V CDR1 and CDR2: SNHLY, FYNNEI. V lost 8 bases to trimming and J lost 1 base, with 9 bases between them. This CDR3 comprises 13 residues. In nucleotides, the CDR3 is TGTGCCAGCCACCGGGAGAGCAATCAGCCCCAGCATTTT. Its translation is CASHRESNQPQHF.